The present entry profiles one T cell receptor beta chain with its context. The antigen this receptor binds is unknown. Base qualities are not provided; no much larger clone lies one nucleotide away. This sample was included in a study of blood T cell repertoires in COVID-19 (dated by TCRdb to the early 2020s). Context from the whole study: Samples from collaborators originated in the United States, Italy and Spain and spanned both the acute and convalescent phases of COVID-19. The material from the prospective study consisted of cDNA or gDNA derived from T cells, B-cell-depleted T cells, or PBMCs. Deeply sampled blood TCRbeta repertoires from subjects exposed to, actively infected with, or recovered from COVID-19 were included in the dataset. The repertoires were made available in a free public database intended to serve as a resource for research on the immune response to SARS-CoV-2. Samples came from the ongoing ImmuneRACE study (first 160 participants) plus 1,254 subjects from 6 global collaborators. A de-identified subject ID, COVID-19 status, age in years and sex were almost always included in the sample metadata. HLA class I and class II types, where available, came from metadata supplied by the sample provider rather than from assay-based typing. On the study overall, not on this receptor specifically: The quantity of clinical and demographic metadata differed by source and by participant and was supplied without curation.

TCRbeta CDR3 regions were amplified from genomic DNA by means of the immunoSEQ Assay, a bias-controlled multiplex PCR. Concerning the study's data processing: Within the assay, amplification of reference gene primers was used to estimate how many nucleated cells each sample contained. To quantify the absolute abundance of each unique TCRbeta CDR3 rearrangement, sequence reads were collapsed and filtered. For each sample, productive Simpson clonality was calculated as the square root of Simpson's diversity index over productive rearrangements. Entries here come from immuneACCESS through TCRdb and include only in-frame sequences with V and J called. Some clones fail to appear in such tables; in the studies checked, an unresolved V gene covers under half of the shortfall, and the cause of the remainder is unknown. V and J calls and clone size are those listed in that table; D and trimming were worked out from the DNA. The sample has roughly 250,000 clones on record, about 87% of them singletons. The ten largest account for 8.6% of the sample.

Whole blood was collected in K2EDTA tubes by collaborating institutions according to the institutions' own protocols. For TCRbeta analysis, collaborators shipped samples as frozen whole blood, isolated PBMCs, or DNA extracted from either of those sample types. From a lookup of the germline V gene (reference sequence), CDR1 and CDR2 are LNHNV and YYDKDF. The CDR3 measures 16 amino acids from cysteine to phenylalanine. Only the CDR3 part of the read is kept: 48 bases, read in frame from the first base. At the junction V is shortened by 0 bases and J by 4 bases, with 12 bases in between. Rearrangement joined TRBV15 to TRBJ2-2; D gene: possibly TRBD2, on 5 matching bases. Sequences were obtained from peripheral blood. The sequence was collected from a human donor in a cohort sampled during active COVID-19. The CDR3 reads CATSRDRLIGTGELFF. The DNA is TGTGCCACCAGCAGAGATCGACTAATTGGCACCGGGGAGCTGTTTTTT. Joined to the reference TRBV15 and TRBJ2-2 proteins, this CDR3 gives the full variable domain: DAMVIQNPRYQVTQFGKPVTLSCSQTLNHNVMYWYQQKSSQAPKLLFHYYDKDFNNEADTPDNFQSRRPNTSFCFLDIRSPGLGDTAMYLCATSRDRLIGTGELFFGEGSRLTVL.